This T cell receptor beta chain is from a study of cytomegalovirus exposure and HLA in healthy donors (dated by TCRdb to 2016 to 2017). Background for the entire study: An earlier analysis of some 550 of the donors reported more than 250 Gb of sequence data and some 120 million unique TCR beta sequences from 150 million to 200 million T cells. To predict cytomegalovirus infection status, the study brought together high-throughput TCR immunosequencing, statistical association of individual TCRs with disease status, and machine learning. Alongside the repertoire data, information on donor age, sex, ethnicity and CMV serostatus was compiled. A later genetic analysis used genome-wide SNP genotypes for about three fifths of the 666 donors, treating that subset as a discovery cohort. Among the approximately 420 genotyped donors, approximately 81% belonged to the genetic ancestry cluster associated with self-reported Caucasian donors. The later analysis used no new phenotypic data to find candidate immune exposures, relying instead on TCR beta sequences and their occurrence across donors. In an earlier analysis of roughly 580 of the donors, high-throughput TCR beta sequencing was used to judge whether each TCR beta V gene segment behaved as functional or pseudogenic. The study aimed to test whether signatures of past pathogen exposure could be identified by cataloging public T cell receptors. Roughly 300 gigabases of sequencing data and 70 million to 95 million unique TCR sequences made up an early release that covered 500 to 700 HLA-typed donors. Every discovery cohort repertoire had been produced on one sequencing platform. In a later analysis, previously published TCR beta repertoires from several hundred donors were re-analyzed and high-resolution HLA genotyping was added so that TCR occurrence patterns could be studied. Using immunosequencing, the study profiled T cell repertoires from around 670 subjects and related those repertoires to cytomegalovirus serostatus. Along with the approximately 670-subject first cohort, a separate validation cohort of around 110 different subjects was used. On average, over 200,000 unique TCR beta nucleotide sequences were sequenced per donor among 350 to 400 genotyped donors of the cohort, with around 19% of those sequences being non-productive. Roughly 5 DR-DQ haplotypes were handled as single units for association and clustering, since linkage in the cohort was strong. The number of donors typed differed by locus, with roughly 620-640 for A, B, C, DRB1 and DQB1, more than 500 for DQA1, 606 for DPA1, and around 460 for DPB1. Class I and class II HLA loci were covered by the typing at four-digit resolution. Study-wide findings and limitations: An association between a missense DCLRE1C variant and V-gene and J-gene trimming of TCR beta chains was found in a later genetic analysis and replicated in an independent cohort. Because HLA typing was missing for some donors at each locus, association tests included only the typed subset. When HLA alleles, especially DR and DQ, strongly co-occurred, TCR associations were difficult to assign to individual alleles. Presence/absence analyses assumed roughly uniform sequencing depth across donors, an assumption that may not hold. A total of 150 to 200 TCR beta chains were listed by the study as associated with cytomegalovirus. The earlier analysis of approximately 560 of the donors excluded fewer than 20 rarely observed V segments, including chromosome 9 orphons, because counts were too low. A further reported finding was that TCR beta sequences accurately predicted the HLA-A and HLA-B alleles for most subjects in the first cohort. Linkage disequilibrium might explain the correlated functional status among segregating V segments, but an unknown experimental factor could not be excluded. In vitro tests confirmed that a few of the cytomegalovirus-associated TCR beta chains recognize cytomegalovirus antigens. Compared with the approximately 700-donor mean, donors in an Asian-associated ancestry cluster had fewer N-insertions in productive TCRs, according to a later genetic analysis. Most TCR sequences were observed very rarely across donors, whereas some public TCRs were present in many individuals. Broadly in line with IMGT annotations, most TCR beta V segments showed up in productive rearrangements about 90% or about 30% of the time in an earlier analysis of 450 to 600 of the donors. Some IMGT-functional V segments, including TRBV6-2 and TRBV6-3, could not be distinguished by the 87-base-pair reads and were therefore excluded. The classifier was reported to diagnose cytomegalovirus status with high specificity and sensitivity in both the original cohort and the validation cohort. According to the authors, the approach could potentially be generalized to other disease states and immunological phenotypes. At a false discovery rate of 0.05, a later analysis linked around 17,000 TCR beta sequences to specific HLA alleles. A later analysis found that HLA-associated TCR beta chains were more clonally expanded and had lower generation probabilities than equally common non-associated chains. A cluster of highly shared sequence variants was judged likely to represent a technical artifact of the sequencing pipeline. In a later analysis, most CMV-associated TCR beta chains were found to appear HLA-restricted, with HLA associations seemingly driven largely by CMV exposure. In a later analysis, several top co-occurrence clusters were reported to appear linked to parvovirus B19, influenza, CMV and Epstein-Barr virus. According to a later analysis, TCR association rates differed among HLA loci, with DRB1 alleles showing the most associated TCRs and HLA-C alleles showing the fewest. In this cohort, only TCR beta chains were sequenced, and detectable features were limited by the absence of alpha or paired-chain data. For the cohort, immune exposure information was limited to CMV serostatus.

Receptor amplification or capture employed the immunoSEQ multiplex PCR assay. For the multiplex PCR, a mixture combining 60 forward primers for TCR Vbeta segments and 13 reverse primers for TCR Jbeta segments was used. The CDR3 region of rearranged TCR beta genes was amplified from genomic DNA by a multiplex PCR assay. Amplified TCR beta libraries were sequenced as 87-base-pair reads on the Illumina HiSeq System. The published analysis was carried out like this. A later analysis counted some 74 million unique TCR beta chains across the 640 or so repertoires, and some 11 million of these chains were shared by at least two donors. To remove PCR and sequencing errors, raw reads were error-corrected and collapsed into unique sequences using a nearest-neighbor algorithm that merged closely related sequences. CDR3 sequences were aligned to IMGT reference sequences to assign V, D and J gene segments. Each retained sequence needed at least a six-nucleotide match to both a V gene segment and a J gene segment. A rearrangement was called productive if the CDR3 had no stop codons and remained in frame with V and J, and every other rearrangement was called non-productive. CDR3 was defined by IMGT convention, running from the second conserved V-encoded cysteine to the conserved J-encoded phenylalanine. In an earlier analysis of around 600 of the donors, sequences lacking an unambiguous match to a single V gene segment were excluded. In an earlier analysis of more than 500 of the donors, a V segment was called functional when productive rearrangements were above 56.7%, and segregating when the standard deviation between donors exceeded 5%. To diagnose cytomegalovirus status from the catalog of TCR beta chain sequences, a statistical classification framework was built. A later analysis assigned V and J genes by comparing TCR nucleotide sequences with IMGT/GENE-DB human TR gene sequences. The TCRdist pipeline was used in a later analysis to assign CDR3 sequences and most-parsimonious VDJ recombination scenarios. A later analysis defined each TCR beta chain by its CDR3 amino acid sequence plus V-gene family, and excluded reads lacking a unique V-gene family. In a later analysis, 500 to 650 highly shared, low-generation-probability nucleotide sequences were removed to address suspected cross-contamination and a sequencing artifact. In a later analysis, a clonal expansion index was calculated for each public chain from normalized within-repertoire ranks of inferred template counts. A later analysis computed generation probabilities with a VDJ recombination model fitted to out-of-frame rearrangements, and checked the results against IGoR. Hypergeometric tests were used in a later analysis to score TCR-TCR, TCR-HLA and TCR-CMV co-occurrence, with a repertoire-size bias correction applied to the TCR pairs. False discovery rates were estimated in a later analysis by permuting HLA or CMV assignments 20 times. In a later analysis, co-occurring TCRs were grouped using DBSCAN, and TCRdist sequence similarity was added for clustering within HLA-allele-positive subsets. For co-occurrence clustering, repertoires with fewer than 30,000 or more than 120,000 public chains were excluded, along with about five repertoires with anomalous nucleotide sharing. TCRdb stores this immuneACCESS table with in-frame sequences only. Part of the clones is absent; in the studies checked, under half of the shortfall reflects unresolved V genes, and no reason is known for the rest. D and trimming come from the DNA, and the V and J calls and clone size come from that table. The sample table records 70,000 to 95,000 clones; over 75% of these occur just once. The ten biggest clones cover under 2.5% of the sample.

The cohort was made up of approximately 700 healthy bone marrow donors. At the time of sampling, every cohort member was nominally healthy, though immune exposures that went unrecorded were likely present. The donor was CMV seronegative and belonged to the group of over 300 seronegative cohort members. Each donor provided a peripheral blood sample, and peripheral blood mononuclear cells were used for TCR beta sequencing. The Qiagen DNeasy Blood Extraction Kit was used to extract genomic DNA from the blood cell samples. Germline trimming amounts to 4 bases on V and 11 bases on J, with 7 as the count of junction bases outside the gene matches. The CDR3 starts with the cysteine, ends with the phenylalanine, and has 13 residues. The only DNA kept is the CDR3, 39 bases in frame from the first base. CDR1 and CDR2 are drawn from the germline V gene: SNHLY, FYNNEI. About this clone itself: Its antigen remains undetermined. No clone much larger than this one lies a single base away; base qualities are absent.

The sequence derives from a man younger than 35 in good health and CMV-seronegative. The chain is assembled from TRBV2 and TRBJ2-5, with 10 bases matching TRBD2. Sequencing input: PBMCs. The CDR3 loop reads CASSGDGTSVQYF. Read as DNA, the sequence is TGTGCCAGCAGTGGGGATGGGACTAGCGTTCAGTACTTC. Extended through the reference TRBV2 and TRBJ2-5 proteins, this CDR3 yields the full variable domain: EPEVTQTPSHQVTQMGQEVILRCVPISNHLYFYWYRQILGQKVEFLVSFYNNEISEKSEIFDDQFSVERPDGSNFTLKIRSTKLEDSAMYFCASSGDGTSVQYFGPGTRLLVL.